The clone carrying this TCR beta chain is labeled medium-sized. Its antigen remains unidentified. Time point meaning: sample taken at primary tumor resection. Samples were donated by 72 untreated early-stage non-small cell lung cancer patients. The sample belongs to a study of spatial heterogeneity in lung cancer. Overall study context: Alpha-chain detections were consistently fewer than beta-chain detections among the sequences.

TCRdb itself ran the 5' RACE reads through MiXCR, one entry per CDR3 protein. This table has 7,500 to 8,000 distinct CDR3 sequences, 6.5% to 8.5% appearing once. Study-wide results and caveats: Tumors with more nonsynonymous mutations had more expanded intratumoral alpha and beta TCRs.

J was trimmed by 5 bases and V by 5 bases; bases with no gene match: 10. The CDR3 covers 17 residues. From germline, CDR1 is MNHEY and CDR2 SVGEGT. Sequencing used lung tumor tissue, obtained at surgery. The chain joins TRBV6-2 or TRBV6-3 to TRBJ2-1; 12 bases line up with TRBD2. This TCR was recovered from a female donor with early-stage non-small cell lung cancer. The CDR3 loop is CASSIRTSGTRHNEQFF. CDR3 bases: TGTGCCAGCAGTATACGGACTAGCGGGACCCGGCACAATGAGCAGTTCTTC.